Listed below are T cell receptor beta chains from one sample, sequenced in a study of T cells in Graves' hyperthyroidism and ophthalmopathy. MiXCR, applied by TCRdb to the multiplex PCR reads, yields one record per CDR3 protein. The sample shows hundreds of thousands of distinct CDR3 sequences, approximately 15% of them seen only once. The sequenced sample consisted of blood. These TCRs come from a woman aged 40-49 years with Graves' ophthalmopathy. Each CDR3 is given with its conserved first and last residue. The order of the fields is CDR3 DNA, CDR3 protein, clone size, J gene, D gene, V gene. The D gene is left open where the match is weak. Only some rows state a clone size, as once, few, many or a class for expanded clones.

CDR3nt: TGTGCCAGTAGTATTTGGGTTGTGAACACCGGGGAGCTGTTTTTT; CDR3aa: CASSIWVVNTGELFF; abundance: -; j_gene: TRBJ2-2; d_gene: -; v_gene: TRBV19
CDR3nt: TGTGCCAGCAGTTACTCCGGGACAGGGGCCTATGGCTACACCTTC; CDR3aa: CASSYSGTGAYGYTF; abundance: once; j_gene: TRBJ1-2; d_gene: TRBD1; v_gene: TRBV6-5
CDR3nt: TGCGCCAGCAGCCATACACGACAGGCTAATGAAAAACTGTTTTTT; CDR3aa: CASSHTRQANEKLFF; abundance: many; j_gene: TRBJ1-4; d_gene: -; v_gene: TRBV4-1
CDR3nt: TGCAGTCTTGATACGGGAGGGAGCACAGATACGCAGTATTTT; CDR3aa: CSLDTGGSTDTQYF; abundance: many; j_gene: TRBJ2-3; d_gene: TRBD2; v_gene: TRBV20-1
CDR3nt: TGCAGTGCTAGGGCTACTAGCGGGGGAGAGACCCAGTACTTC; CDR3aa: CSARATSGGETQYF; abundance: many; j_gene: TRBJ2-5; d_gene: TRBD2; v_gene: TRBV20-1
CDR3nt: TGTGCCAGCAGACGGGGGGGCTCGGAGGCTTTCTTT; CDR3aa: CASRRGGSEAFF; abundance: few; j_gene: TRBJ1-1; d_gene: -; v_gene: TRBV12-3/TRBV12-4
CDR3nt: TGCGCCAGCAGCTTGGGCGTAACCCGGACAGAAGAGCAGTTCTTC; CDR3aa: CASSLGVTRTEEQFF; abundance: many; j_gene: TRBJ2-1; d_gene: -; v_gene: TRBV5-1
CDR3nt: TGTGCCAACGGGACTAGCGGGGGGCCCGAGCGCGGGGAGCTGTTTTTT; CDR3aa: CANGTSGGPERGELFF; abundance: -; j_gene: TRBJ2-2; d_gene: TRBD2; v_gene: TRBV10-3
CDR3nt: TGCAGTGCTAGACGACTAGCGGGAGGGCCTTCGAATGAGCAGTTCTTC; CDR3aa: CSARRLAGGPSNEQFF; abundance: few; j_gene: TRBJ2-1; d_gene: TRBD2; v_gene: TRBV20-1
CDR3nt: TGTGCCAGCAGCTCCGCCCTACAGGGGGTGTTCGGCTACACCTTC; CDR3aa: CASSSALQGVFGYTF; abundance: few; j_gene: TRBJ1-2; d_gene: TRBD1; v_gene: TRBV7-9
CDR3nt: TGTGCCAGTAGTATCGGGACAGCCACCGGGGAGCTGTTTTTT; CDR3aa: CASSIGTATGELFF; abundance: -; j_gene: TRBJ2-2; d_gene: TRBD1; v_gene: TRBV19
CDR3nt: TGCGCCAGCAGCTTTAACCGCAGGGGCTCCTACGAGCAGTACTTC; CDR3aa: CASSFNRRGSYEQYF; abundance: -; j_gene: TRBJ2-7; d_gene: -; v_gene: TRBV4-1
CDR3nt: TGTGCCAGCAGCCAATCTCAGGGAACCTATGGCTACACCTTC; CDR3aa: CASSQSQGTYGYTF; abundance: many; j_gene: TRBJ1-2; d_gene: -; v_gene: TRBV16
CDR3nt: TGTGCCAGCAGTTCTAGCGGGGGAGTCCAAGAGACCCAGTACTTC; CDR3aa: CASSSSGGVQETQYF; abundance: many; j_gene: TRBJ2-5; d_gene: TRBD2; v_gene: TRBV6-2/TRBV6-3
CDR3nt: TGCAGCGTTGACGTTCCCGGGGCCAGTCCCTACGAGCAGTACTTC; CDR3aa: CSVDVPGASPYEQYF; abundance: -; j_gene: TRBJ2-7; d_gene: -; v_gene: TRBV29-1
CDR3nt: TGTGCCAGCAGTGTTGCCCCGGCAGGGAGGTTCAATCAGCCCCAGCATTTT; CDR3aa: CASSVAPAGRFNQPQHF; abundance: few; j_gene: TRBJ1-5; d_gene: -; v_gene: TRBV6-1
CDR3nt: TGTGCCAGCAGTGAAACTAGCGGCAAAATGAATGAGCAGTTCTTC; CDR3aa: CASSETSGKMNEQFF; abundance: few; j_gene: TRBJ2-1; d_gene: TRBD2; v_gene: TRBV2
CDR3nt: TGTGCCAGCAGCTTGTTCACACGGAATTCACCCCTCCACTTT; CDR3aa: CASSLFTRNSPLHF; abundance: -; j_gene: TRBJ1-6; d_gene: -; v_gene: TRBV11-2
CDR3nt: TGCAGTGCTAGAGTCGGACTTAGCAATCAGCCCCAGCATTTT; CDR3aa: CSARVGLSNQPQHF; abundance: -; j_gene: TRBJ1-5; d_gene: -; v_gene: TRBV20-1
CDR3nt: TGTGCCAGCAGCGCCAGACTGGCGGGAGAAGCAGATACGCAGTATTTT; CDR3aa: CASSARLAGEADTQYF; abundance: -; j_gene: TRBJ2-3; d_gene: TRBD2; v_gene: TRBV7-9
CDR3nt: TGCGCCAGCAGCCAAGCTAGCGGGTACCCGCAGTTCTTC; CDR3aa: CASSQASGYPQFF; abundance: -; j_gene: TRBJ2-1; d_gene: TRBD2; v_gene: TRBV4-1
CDR3nt: TGTGCCAGCAGTGGGTCAATGGGGCAGGGGCGAGGGTCACCCCTCCACTTT; CDR3aa: CASSGSMGQGRGSPLHF; abundance: -; j_gene: TRBJ1-6; d_gene: -; v_gene: TRBV6-1
CDR3nt: TGCAGCGTGGCATTGTTTGGCTACACCTTC; CDR3aa: CSVALFGYTF; abundance: few; j_gene: TRBJ1-2; d_gene: -; v_gene: TRBV29-1
CDR3nt: TGTGCCAGCAGTTACGGGGACAGAGTCCTCGATGGCTACACCTTC; CDR3aa: CASSYGDRVLDGYTF; abundance: few; j_gene: TRBJ1-2; d_gene: TRBD1; v_gene: TRBV6-5
CDR3nt: TGTGCCAGCAGCTTTACTAGCGGGAGGGCCAGTTTGTTCTTC; CDR3aa: CASSFTSGRASLFF; abundance: -; j_gene: TRBJ2-1; d_gene: TRBD2; v_gene: TRBV5-5
CDR3nt: TGCAGTGCTTCCTCTTCCCAGACGGGAGGGCCCACAGATACGCAGTATTTT; CDR3aa: CSASSSQTGGPTDTQYF; abundance: few; j_gene: TRBJ2-3; d_gene: TRBD2; v_gene: TRBV20-1
CDR3nt: TGTGCCAGCAGTTTATTGGGTTTGCCCCAGCATTTT; CDR3aa: CASSLLGLPQHF; abundance: many; j_gene: TRBJ1-5; d_gene: -; v_gene: TRBV28
CDR3nt: TGTGCCAGCTCACCACCCACCTGGACTAGCGGCCAACACGGGACCCAGTACTTC; CDR3aa: CASSPPTWTSGQHGTQYF; abundance: -; j_gene: TRBJ2-5; d_gene: TRBD2; v_gene: TRBV18
CDR3nt: TGTGCCAGCAGCAAGAGGGCTGGGACGCAATCCTACGAGCAGTACTTC; CDR3aa: CASSKRAGTQSYEQYF; abundance: many; j_gene: TRBJ2-7; d_gene: -; v_gene: TRBV7-8
CDR3nt: TGTGCCAGCAGTTCCACGGCGGGGCTTACGACTGGGGCCAACGTCCTGACTTTC; CDR3aa: CASSSTAGLTTGANVLTF; abundance: few; j_gene: TRBJ2-6; d_gene: -; v_gene: TRBV12-3/TRBV12-4
CDR3nt: TGCAGTGCTAGGACGGGGTGGGGGCGCGATGAAAAACTGTTTTTT; CDR3aa: CSARTGWGRDEKLFF; abundance: few; j_gene: TRBJ1-4; d_gene: -; v_gene: TRBV20-1